This TCR beta chain was recovered during a study of blood T cell repertoires in COVID-19. In assigning cohorts, the study relied on participant-reported clinical history. Germline CDR1 SGDLS, CDR2 YYNGEE. V dropped 2 bases and J dropped 1 base, with 6 bases sitting between them. The CDR3 loop spans 14 amino acids. Comment on this clone: Other DNA sequences from this sample encode an identical CDR3 as well.

This table comes from immunoSEQ multiplex PCR, and its TCRdb copy is limited to in-frame clones, with some not included. The sample lists about 200,000 clones; more than 75% were seen once. The chain recombines TRBV9 with TRBJ2-2, with D possibly matching TRBD1 (5 bases). The clonotype was recovered from a woman in her thirties or forties with acute COVID-19. The source material was PBMCs or T cells enriched from blood (not recorded which). This CDR3 reads CASSVTGNTGELFF. The CDR3 nucleotides read TGTGCCAGCAGCGTTACAGGGAACACCGGGGAGCTGTTTTTT. Using reference TRBV9 and TRBJ2-2 for the parts outside the CDR3, the full variable domain is DSGVTQTPKHLITATGQRVTLRCSPRSGDLSVYWYQQSLDQGLQFLIQYYNGEERAKGNILERFSAQQFPDLHSELNLSSLELGDSALYFCASSVTGNTGELFFGEGSRLTVL.